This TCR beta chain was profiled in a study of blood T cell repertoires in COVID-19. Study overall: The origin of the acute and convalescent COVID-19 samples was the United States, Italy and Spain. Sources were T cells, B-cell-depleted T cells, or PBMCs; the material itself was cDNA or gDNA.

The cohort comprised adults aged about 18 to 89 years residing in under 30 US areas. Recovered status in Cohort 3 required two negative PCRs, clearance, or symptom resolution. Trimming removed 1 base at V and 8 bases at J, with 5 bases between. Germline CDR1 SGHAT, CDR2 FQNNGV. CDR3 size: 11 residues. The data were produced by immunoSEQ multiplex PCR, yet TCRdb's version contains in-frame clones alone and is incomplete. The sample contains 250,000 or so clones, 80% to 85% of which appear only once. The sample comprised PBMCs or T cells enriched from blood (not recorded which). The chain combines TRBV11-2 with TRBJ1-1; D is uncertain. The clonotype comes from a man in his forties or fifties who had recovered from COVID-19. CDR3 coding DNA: TGTGCCAGCAGCTTAGGGCCCGAAGCTTTCTTT. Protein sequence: CASSLGPEAFF. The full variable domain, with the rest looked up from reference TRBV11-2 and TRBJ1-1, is EAGVAQSPRYKIIEKRQSVAFWCNPISGHATLYWYQQILGQGPKLLIQFQNNGVVDDSQLPKDRFSAERLKGVDSTLKIQPAKLEDSAVYLCASSLGPEAFFGQGTRLTVV.